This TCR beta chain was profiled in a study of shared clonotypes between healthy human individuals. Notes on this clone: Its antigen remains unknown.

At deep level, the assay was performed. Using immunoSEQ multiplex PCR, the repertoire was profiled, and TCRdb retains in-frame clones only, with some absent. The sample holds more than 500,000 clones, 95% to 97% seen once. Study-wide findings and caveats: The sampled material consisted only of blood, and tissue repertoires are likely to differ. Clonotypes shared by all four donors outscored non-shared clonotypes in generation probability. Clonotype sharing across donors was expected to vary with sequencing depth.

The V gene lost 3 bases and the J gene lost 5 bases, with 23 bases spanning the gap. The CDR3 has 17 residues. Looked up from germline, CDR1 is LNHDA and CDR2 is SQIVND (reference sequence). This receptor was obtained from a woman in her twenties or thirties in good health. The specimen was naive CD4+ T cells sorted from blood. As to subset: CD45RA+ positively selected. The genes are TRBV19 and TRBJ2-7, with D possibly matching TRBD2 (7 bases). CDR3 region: CASSMGGPATRMDEQYF. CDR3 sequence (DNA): TGTGCCAGTAGTATGGGGGGGCCGGCGACGAGGATGGACGAGCAGTACTTC.